This TCR beta chain is from a study of memory CD4+ T cells and cytomegalovirus serostatus (dated by TCRdb to the late 2010s). Background for the entire study: A total of some 35 healthy Belgian adults, of whom 9 were CMV seropositive and some 25 were CMV seronegative, were included in the cohort. To replicate a published TCR-based CMV serostatus classifier, the researchers sequenced the CD4+ memory TCRbeta repertoires of a Belgian cohort whose cytomegalovirus serostatus was known. Overall study results and their limits: Of under 200 previously reported CMV-associated TCRbeta sequences, over 65 appeared in the CD4+ memory repertoires, each in one to five individuals. Results were interpreted as suggesting that the CMV-associated TCR signature is largely present in the CD4+ memory repertoire. Only CD4+CD45RO+ memory cells were sequenced, in contrast to the original study, which included naive and memory CD4+ and CD8+ populations. For predicting CMV serostatus, the median bootstrapped AUC was 0.95 using the original framework and roughly 0.91 using a US-trained random forest. A median bootstrapped AUC of roughly 0.95 with a 95% CI of 0.76-1.00 was achieved on the Belgian cohort by the original-framework classifier.

The germline V gene (reference sequence) sets CDR1 to SGHAT and CDR2 to FQDESV. From the cysteine up to the phenylalanine, the CDR3 has a length of 14 residues. The only DNA kept is the CDR3, 42 bases in frame from the first base. Trimming removed 1 base from V and 4 bases from J, leaving 7 bases between the germline ends. As regards this clone: Its antigen is not yet known. No base-level quality is on record; no much larger clone is a single base apart.

Single viable CD3+CD4+CD8-CD45RO+ cells were sorted as memory CD4+ T cells on a FACSAria II. CMV serostatus was determined with a Roche Elecsys assay detecting serum IgG against CMV pp150, pp28, p38 and p52. After the samples were thawed, total CD4+ T cells were enriched through positive selection using CD4 magnetic microbeads. The samples came from a different study that was designed specifically to examine the CD4+ T cell memory repertoire. Following standard operating procedures, peripheral blood mononuclear cells were isolated and cryopreserved, while serum was kept at -80 degrees C. CD3-PerCP (BW264/56), CD4-APC (RPA-T4), CD45RO-PE (UCHT1) and CD8-Pacific Orange (3B5) antibodies were used for staining, and non-viable cells were excluded with Sytox blue. The Quick-DNA Microprep Kit was used to extract genomic DNA from the sorted cells. Amplification of TCRbeta DNA was done with the immunoSEQ hsTCRbeta kit, following the protocol from the manufacturer. An Illumina MiSeq instrument was used to sequence the TCRbeta libraries. Per the original workflow: Once out-of-frame sequences had been removed, some 2 million distinct TCRbeta sequences were left, which works out to an average of roughly 70,000 per individual. Each individual was scored by the count of 150 to 200 previously reported CMV-associated TCRbeta sequences and the total productive distinct TCRbeta count. A beta-binomial model was reimplemented in Python, and scikit-learn random forests with default parameters were trained on US cohort data. On the Belgian cohort, classifier performance was reported as the median AUC, along with percentile confidence intervals, across 10,000 bootstrap iterations. TCRdb obtained this table from immuneACCESS and retained in-frame rearrangements with V and J assigned. These tables miss some clones; where compared with another copy, unresolved V genes account for less than half of the shortfall, and the remainder is unexplained. V and J calls and clone size are given by that table; D and trimming were obtained from the DNA. This sample lists over 50,000 clones; 80% to 85% were detected once. More than 0.8% of the sample lies in the top ten.

Sequenced sample: memory CD4+ T cells from blood. The receptor's source is an adult in good health and CMV-seronegative. The chain employs TRBV11-1 and TRBJ2-2; the D gene cannot be named for sure. The DNA reads as follows: TGTGCCAGCAGCTTAGAGTGGGTCACCGGGGAGCTGTTTTTT. The resulting protein is CASSLEWVTGELFF.